This T cell receptor (beta chain) was retrieved from a study of CD8+ T cells in alopecia areata. Study findings and constraints: Scalp samples also yield sequences of resident alphabeta T cells from normal skin.

cDNA reverse transcribed from extracted RNA served as the sequencing template. Assay: immunoSEQ multiplex PCR; the TCRdb copy retains only in-frame clones and omits some. Found here are about 120,000 clones, 45% to 50% of them singletons; the top ten hold about 10%. With respect to this clone: Its specificity is not known.

Collection of lesional scalp punch biopsies and peripheral blood was performed in alopecia areata patients. PBMCs yielded sorted CD4+ and CD8+ T cells. With 4 bases clipped from V and 0 bases from J, the junction kept 5 bases outside the gene matches. The CDR3 extends over 16 amino acids. CDR1 SQVTM and CDR2 ANQGSEA come from the germline V gene. The receptor was isolated from a human donor with alopecia areata. The chain has TRBV29-1 and TRBJ2-1; 11 bases agree with TRBD2. The sequencing sample was made of NKG2D-low CD8+ T cells sorted from blood. The DNA of the CDR3 is TGCAGCGTTGCTAGCGGGAGGCCCTCCTCCTACAATGAGCAGTTCTTC. Protein product: CSVASGRPSSYNEQFF.